These 14 T cell receptor beta chains were sequenced from one sample in a study of blood T cell repertoires in COVID-19. The protocol was immunoSEQ multiplex PCR, while the TCRdb copy is restricted to in-frame clones and leaves out a portion. In the table there are about 170,000 clones, around 90% of which are singletons. The sequencing sample was made of peripheral blood. Receptor source: a man aged 45 to 65 who had recovered from COVID-19.

The gene calls are TRBV7-3 and TRBJ1-1, with 10 bases that match TRBD1. CDR3 size: 18 residues. V was pared by 1 base and J by 0 bases, with 8 bases of the junction left unmatched. In germline, CDR1 is SGHTA, CDR2 FQGTGA. The CDR3 bases are TGTGCCAGCAGCTTAAAACCCTCCGGGACAGGGGTGAACACTGAAGCTTTCTTT. It translates to CASSLKPSGTGVNTEAFF.

V gene TRBV7-2 combines with J gene TRBJ2-3; TRBD2 agrees at 15 bases. The CDR3 loop spans 17 amino acids. Germline values: CDR1 SGHTA, CDR2 FQGNSA. J lost 6 bases, V lost 4 bases, and 8 bases had no gene match. The CDR3 DNA reads as TGTGCCAGCAGCTCCGGACTAGCGGGAGGGCCCTACGATACGCAGTATTTT. This sequence encodes CASSSGLAGGPYDTQYF.

V usage is TRBV5-1 and J usage is TRBJ2-1, with 16 bases fitting TRBD2. Germline lookup yields CDR1 SGHRS and CDR2 YFSETQ. This CDR3 spans 17 amino acids. Germline trimming cut 2 bases from V and 2 bases from J; bases unmatched to any gene: 1. For the CDR3, the DNA is TGCGCCAGCAGCTTCGGGACTAGCGGGGGGGCCTACAATGAGCAGTTCTTC. Its translation: CASSFGTSGGAYNEQFF.

There are a few counts of this clone. The chain uses TRBV4-3 and TRBJ2-7; 9 bases agree with TRBD2. CDR1 is LGHNA and CDR2 is YSLEER in the germline V gene. The CDR3 is 16 residues long. The V gene end was trimmed by 2 bases and the J gene end by 1 base; junction bases not matched to a gene: 6. This CDR3 reads CASSQYLRGGSYEQYF. The CDR3 DNA reads TGCGCCAGCAGCCAATATTTGCGGGGGGGATCCTACGAGCAGTACTTC.

The chain joins TRBV7-9 to TRBJ2-4; D is unresolved. V was trimmed by 3 bases and J by 4 bases, leaving 16 bases between them. The CDR3 extends over 16 amino acids. From germline, CDR1 is SEHNR and CDR2 FQNEAQ (reference sequence). CDR3 DNA sequence: TGTGCCAGCAGCTTTGGCGGTCCGGCATCAAAAAACATTCAGTACTTC. Translating it yields CASSFGGPASKNIQYF.

J is TRBJ1-2 and V is TRBV5-1, with D perhaps TRBD1 (6 bases). The CDR3 extends over 13 amino acids. CDR1 is SGHRS, CDR2 YFSETQ, per germline. Between the trimmed V and J ends, which lost 4 bases and 7 bases, there was a span of 14 bases. This CDR3 is CASSAQGRSGYTF. CDR3 sequence (DNA): TGCGCCAGCAGCGCACAGGGACGTTCTGGCTACACCTTC.

In this sample, this clone turned up once. This chain connects TRBV3-1 (or the pseudogene TRBV3-2) to TRBJ1-2; 8 positions agree with TRBD1. The CDR3 has 15 amino acids. CDR1 and CDR2 (germline): LGHDT, YNNKEL (reference sequence). V shed 4 bases and J 6 bases; nucleotides not matched to a gene: 10. DNA of the CDR3: TGTGCCAGCAGCCCGAGGACAGGGACGAAAGATGGCTACACCTTC. It codes for CASSPRTGTKDGYTF.

The chain has TRBV7-2 and TRBJ1-1; a weak D match, TRBD1 (5 bases). The CDR3 covers 14 residues. V shed 2 bases and J shed 5 bases, with 12 bases lying between them. From germline, CDR1 is SGHTA and CDR2 FQGNSA. The CDR3: CASSLFIGETEAFF. CDR3 DNA sequence: TGTGCCAGCAGCTTATTTATAGGGGAAACTGAAGCTTTCTTT.

The V gene is TRBV7-8, the J gene TRBJ1-2; D may be TRBD1 (5 bases). Trimming cost V 5 bases and J 8 bases, with 15 bases left between them. CDR3 length equals 13 residues. Germline V CDR1 and CDR2: SGHVS, FQNEAQ. The CDR3 coding sequence is TGTGCCAGCAGCCTCAATACAGGTTTCGGCTACACCTTC. Protein product: CASSLNTGFGYTF.

The rearrangement links TRBV9 to TRBJ2-7; TRBD1 aligns across 10 bases. Per germline, CDR1 SGDLS and CDR2 YYNGEE. V was pared by 4 bases and J by 4 bases, with 5 bases of the junction left unmatched. The CDR3 sequence is 14 residues long. Written as DNA, the CDR3 is TGTGCCAGCAGCTCCGGGACAGGGGAATACGAGCAGTACTTC. Translating gives CASSSGTGEYEQYF.

The CDR3 loop is CASSRHKDTEAFF. DNA for the CDR3: TGTGCCAGCAGTCGACACAAGGACACTGAAGCTTTCTTT. The chain combines TRBV3-1 (or the pseudogene TRBV3-2) with TRBJ1-1; no clear D. V was shortened by 6 bases and J by 3 bases, with 11 bases between the two germline ends. The germline gives CDR1 LGHDT, CDR2 YNNKEL (reference sequence). This CDR3 spans 13 amino acids.

This sequence joins TRBV6-6 and TRBJ2-3; D is perhaps TRBD2 (6 bases). The V and J ends lost 4 bases and 4 bases respectively, with 12 bases between them. CDR1 MNHNY and CDR2 SVGAGI come from the germline V gene (reference sequence). The CDR3 loop spans 14 amino acids. In nucleotides, the CDR3 is TGTGCCAGCAGTTCGGCAGTAGCGGCAGATACGCAGTATTTT. Translating it yields CASSSAVAADTQYF.

The chain couples TRBV6-2 or TRBV6-3 to TRBJ2-1; 14 nucleotides line up with TRBD2. With 2 bases clipped from V and 8 bases from J, the junction kept 8 bases outside the gene matches. CDR3 length equals 17 residues. CDR1 and CDR2 (germline): MNHEY, SVGEGT. The CDR3: CASSYLPTSGRGDEQFF. The CDR3 region has the DNA TGTGCCAGCAGTTACCTCCCGACTAGCGGGAGGGGAGATGAGCAGTTCTTC.

The CDR3 DNA reads TGCAGTGCTAGTCGCATTAGCGGGAGCACAGATACGCAGTATTTT. This gives the protein CSASRISGSTDTQYF. The V and J genes are TRBV20-1 and TRBJ2-3; 7 bases agree with TRBD2. In germline, CDR1 is DFQATT, CDR2 SNEGSKA (reference sequence). This CDR3 region has 15 residues. V lost 3 bases to trimming and J lost 0 bases; unmatched junction nucleotides: 6.